The 26 T cell receptor beta chains presented below share a single source sample, sequenced in a study of CXCR3-negative and CXCR3-positive naive CD8 T cells. The antigens of these receptors remain unknown. 5' RACE that incorporated UMI labels was used to prepare the TRB cDNA libraries. After re-calling the 5' RACE reads, TCRdb lists one entry per CDR3 protein, DNA absent. The table for this sample gives under 7,000 distinct CDR3 sequences. Study-wide results and limits: For CXCR3-positive naive cells, TRB CDR3s were more hydrophobic than those of CXCR3-negative naive cells.

Sequenced material: naive CXCR3+ CD8+ T cells from blood. Sample subset: CD45RO-CCR7+CD27+CD95- naive CD8+ T cells expressing CXCR3 (TNR3+). These receptors all stem from a human donor in good health. Some clones in this sample may be carry-over from other donors' samples.

The CDR3 loop reads CASSQPTSANNEQFF. The chain carries TRBV6-5 and TRBJ2-1; without DNA, the TCRdb call of TRBD2 cannot be checked. Germline CDR1 reads MNHEY; CDR2 reads SVGAGI. The CDR3 runs to 15 residues.

This clonotype is called medium-sized based on its frequency. The V gene is TRBV4-1, the J gene TRBJ2-1; TCRdb designates TRBD2, a call that cannot be tested without DNA. This CDR3 has 19 amino acids. Germline V gives CDR1 MGHRA, CDR2 YSYEKL. Here the CDR3 reads CASSQDLIIGLADYNEQFF.

This clonotype is medium-sized (0.01 to 0.1%) by frequency. CDR3 region: CASGPGATGELFF. The V call is TRBV12-3 or TRBV12-4, the J call TRBJ2-2; TCRdb's assignment of TRBD1 cannot be checked, as there is no DNA. The CDR3 has 13 residues.

The genes are TRBV25-1 and TRBJ1-1. The length of the CDR3 is 11 residues. Per germline, CDR1 MGHDK and CDR2 SYGVNS. The CDR3 spells CASSKLGGAFF.

This clonotype ranks as medium-sized (0.01 to 0.1%) in terms of frequency. The CDR3 loop reads CSAQTGSSYEQYF. This sequence joins TRBV29-1 and TRBJ2-7; as DNA is missing, the TRBD1 call by TCRdb cannot be tested. This CDR3 contains 13 residues. The germline gives CDR1 SQVTM, CDR2 ANQGSEA.

This rearrangement joins TRBV29-1 to TRBJ2-1; the TRBD1 assignment by TCRdb is unverifiable without DNA. CDR3 length equals 16 residues. Germline loops: CDR1 SQVTM, CDR2 ANQGSEA. This chain's CDR3 is CSVEYRDRLSYNEQFF.

The V gene is TRBV7-9, the J gene TRBJ1-1. The CDR3 extends over 16 amino acids. Germline V lookup: CDR1 SEHNR, CDR2 FQNEAQ (reference sequence). This chain's CDR3 is CASSFSVTRTNTEAFF. The complete variable domain, with remaining parts taken from reference TRBV7-9 and TRBJ1-1, reads DTGVSQNPRHKITKRGQNVTFRCDPISEHNRLYWYRQTLGQGPEFLTYFQNEAQLEKSRLLSDRFSAERPKGSFSTLEIQRTEQGDSAMYLCASSFSVTRTNTEAFFGQGTRLTVV.

The chain is built from TRBV5-1 and TRBJ2-7. The germline V gene has CDR1 SGHRS and CDR2 YFSETQ. The CDR3 contains 13 residues. The chain's CDR3 is CASSFLDQYEQYF. Supplemented by reference TRBV5-1 and TRBJ2-7, the full variable domain reads KAGVTQTPRYLIKTRGQQVTLSCSPISGHRSVSWYQQTPGQGLQFLFEYFSETQRNKGNFPGRFSGRQFSNSRSEMNVSTLELGDSALYLCASSFLDQYEQYFGPGTRLTVT.

This chain connects TRBV25-1 to TRBJ2-1. The CDR3 contains 12 residues. Germline V gives CDR1 MGHDK, CDR2 SYGVNS. The CDR3 region is CASSESVNEQFF. Complete variable domain (other parts from reference TRBV25-1 and TRBJ2-1): EADIYQTPRYLVIGTGKKITLECSQTMGHDKMYWYQQDPGMELHLIHYSYGVNSTEKGDLSSESTVSRIRTEHFPLTLESARPSHTSQYLCASSESVNEQFFGPGTRLTVL.

The chain couples TRBV25-1 to TRBJ1-1. Per the germline V gene, CDR1 is MGHDK and CDR2 is SYGVNS. The CDR3 is 11 residues long. The CDR3 sequence is CASSVGTEAFF. The whole variable domain, filled in from reference TRBV25-1 and TRBJ1-1, reads EADIYQTPRYLVIGTGKKITLECSQTMGHDKMYWYQQDPGMELHLIHYSYGVNSTEKGDLSSESTVSRIRTEHFPLTLESARPSHTSQYLCASSVGTEAFFGQGTRLTVV.

According to its frequency, this clonotype is medium-sized (0.01 to 0.1%). V and J are TRBV29-1 and TRBJ2-3; the TCRdb call, TRBD1, lacks DNA for checking. Germline V gene sequence: CDR1 SQVTM, CDR2 ANQGSEA. The CDR3 is 13 residues long. CDR3 sequence reads: CSVGGTGGDTQYF.

Its frequency marks this clonotype as medium-sized. The chain couples TRBV20-1 to TRBJ1-2. Germline assignment: CDR1 DFQATT and CDR2 SNEGSKA (reference sequence). This CDR3 comprises 13 residues. This CDR3 is CSASSRLRYGYTF.

Considering frequency, this clonotype is medium-sized. The chain is built from TRBV20-1 and TRBJ1-1; there is no DNA to check the TCRdb D call of TRBD1. Germline loops: CDR1 DFQATT, CDR2 SNEGSKA (reference sequence). The CDR3 spans 15 residues. CDR3 in amino acids: CSARVTGQGNTEAFF.

In terms of frequency, this clonotype is medium-sized. This sequence joins TRBV7-2 and TRBJ2-7; the D gene TCRdb calls, TRBD1, cannot be checked with no DNA. Germline values: CDR1 SGHTA, CDR2 FQGNSA. The CDR3 contains 14 residues. The CDR3 loop reads CASSYRDSAYEQYF. The full variable domain, its missing parts supplied by reference TRBV7-2 and TRBJ2-7, is GAGVSQSPSNKVTEKGKDVELRCDPISGHTALYWYRQSLGQGLEFLIYFQGNSAPDKSGLPSDRFSAERTGGSVSTLTIQRTQQEDSAVYLCASSYRDSAYEQYFGPGTRLTVT.

The chain recombines TRBV6-5 with TRBJ2-7; there is no DNA to check the TCRdb D call of TRBD1. Germline V gene lookup returns CDR1 MNHEY and CDR2 SVGAGI. This CDR3 is 12 amino acids long. This CDR3 is CASWGGSYEQYF.

This clonotype counts as medium-sized by frequency. This rearrangement joins TRBV3-1 to TRBJ2-7; TCRdb picks TRBD2, but there is no DNA to check that call. This CDR3 contains 13 residues. Germline V gene data show CDR1 as LGHDT and CDR2 as YNNKEL (reference sequence). This CDR3 is CASSRDFTYEQYF.

The genes are TRBV29-1 and TRBJ2-7; checking the TCRdb D call of TRBD2 is not possible without DNA. CDR3 size: 14 residues. Germline CDR1 and CDR2: SQVTM and ANQGSEA. The CDR3 reads CSVASGRSNYEQYF.

This chain links TRBV11-2 with TRBJ1-1. Germline V CDR1 and CDR2: SGHAT, FQNNGV. The CDR3 spans 11 residues. CDR3 sequence: CASSLAIEAFF.

This chain uses TRBV29-1 with TRBJ2-7; no DNA is available, so the TRBD2 call from TCRdb remains unchecked. Germline CDR1 and CDR2: SQVTM and ANQGSEA. CDR3 length equals 14 residues. Here the CDR3 reads CSVVRTSGSWEQYF.

This clonotype registers medium-sized by frequency. This sequence joins TRBV20-1 and TRBJ2-3; absent DNA, TCRdb's TRBD1 call cannot be checked. Germline loops: CDR1 DFQATT, CDR2 SNEGSKA (reference sequence). The CDR3 has 14 amino acids. CDR3 protein: CSATDRASTDTQYF.

This clonotype shows up as medium-sized (0.01 to 0.1%) by frequency. The chain recombines TRBV28 with TRBJ2-7; TCRdb picks TRBD1, but there is no DNA to check that call. The CDR3 runs to 15 residues. The germline gives CDR1 MDHEN, CDR2 SYDVKM. The CDR3: CASENRDRDLDEQYF.

This chain connects TRBV29-1 to TRBJ2-1; there is no DNA to check the TCRdb D call of TRBD1. CDR1 is SQVTM, CDR2 ANQGSEA, per germline. The CDR3 length is 14 residues. CDR3 loop: CSVEGWGDRDEQFF.

The chain has TRBV29-1 and TRBJ2-7; TCRdb's assignment of TRBD1 cannot be checked, as there is no DNA. Germline CDR1 reads SQVTM; CDR2 reads ANQGSEA. CDR3 size: 12 residues. CDR3 in amino acids: CSVDGGGYEQYF.

Considering frequency, this clonotype is medium-sized (0.01 to 0.1%). The chain uses TRBV2 and TRBJ1-2; there is no DNA to check the TCRdb D call of TRBD1. Per the germline V gene, CDR1 is SNHLY and CDR2 is FYNNEI. CDR3 length equals 13 residues. CDR3 loop: CASRKDRSYGYTF.

This clonotype shows up as medium-sized by frequency. The chain uses TRBV29-1 and TRBJ2-1; TCRdb picks TRBD2, but there is no DNA to check that call. The CDR3 has 13 residues. From germline, CDR1 is SQVTM and CDR2 ANQGSEA. The CDR3 protein is CSVHSGKKHEQFF.

J is TRBJ1-2 and V is TRBV10-3. CDR1 ENHRY and CDR2 SYGVKD come from the germline V gene. The CDR3 extends over 15 amino acids. The chain's CDR3 is CAISESGSLSYGYTF.